One sample yielded the 8 T cell receptor beta chains listed below, sequenced in a study of cytomegalovirus exposure and HLA in healthy donors. Measured with immunoSEQ multiplex PCR; TCRdb has only the in-frame clones, and not every one. Seen here are some 140,000 clones, roughly nine tenths observed once, and the top ten hold less than 3.5%. Material: PBMCs. These receptors all come from a man aged 18-30 years in good health and CMV-seronegative.

The chain recombines TRBV7-9 with TRBJ2-2; 7 nucleotides line up with TRBD1. Per germline, CDR1 SEHNR and CDR2 FQNEAQ (reference sequence). The CDR3 is made up of 14 amino acids. CDR3 sequence (DNA): TGTGCTACAGTCCGGGACAGAATGTCCGGGGAGCTGTTTTTT. This gives the protein CATVRDRMSGELFF. Full variable domain (missing parts from reference TRBV7-9 and TRBJ2-2): DTGVSQNPRHKITKRGQNVTFRCDPISEHNRLYWYRQTLGQGPEFLTYFQNEAQLEKSRLLSDRFSAERPKGSFSTLEIQRTEQGDSAMYLCATVRDRMSGELFFGEGSRLTVL.

This chain connects TRBV5-4 to TRBJ2-3; D not certain. V was pared by 0 bases and J by 2 bases, with 16 bases between. The CDR3 has 17 residues. Looked up from germline, CDR1 is SGHNT and CDR2 is YYREEE (reference sequence). The DNA of the CDR3 is TGTGCCAGCAGCTTGGAGTCCCGAACAGCTATCACAGATACGCAGTATTTT. Amino acid sequence: CASSLESRTAITDTQYF. Variable domain in full (rest from reference TRBV5-4 and TRBJ2-3): ETGVTQSPTHLIKTRGQQVTLRCSSQSGHNTVSWYQQALGQGPQFIFQYYREEENGRGNFPPRFSGLQFPNYSSELNVNALELDDSALYLCASSLESRTAITDTQYFGPGTRLTVL.

The CDR3 loop is CASSLDGINPSNYGYTF. The CDR3 DNA follows: TGCGCCAGCAGCTTGGACGGGATAAATCCTTCTAACTATGGCTACACCTTC. This sequence joins TRBV5-1 and TRBJ1-2; D is undetermined. Germline lookup yields CDR1 SGHRS and CDR2 YFSETQ. The CDR3 is 17 residues long. Trimming took 0 bases from V and 0 from J, leaving 15 bases between them.

The CDR3 coding sequence is TGCGCCAGCAGCCCAGATACCGGGACAGGGGCGGAAGGCGCTTTCTTT. Translation: CASSPDTGTGAEGAFF. This chain uses TRBV5-1 with TRBJ1-1; 10 bases map to TRBD1. Germline V gene sequence: CDR1 SGHRS, CDR2 YFSETQ. This CDR3 is built from 16 residues. The V gene end was trimmed by 4 bases and the J gene end by 11 bases; junction bases not matched to a gene: 17.

The CDR3 loop reads CASSQGASANNEQFF. The CDR3 DNA reads as TGCGCCAGCAGCCAGGGGGCTAGCGCTAACAATGAGCAGTTCTTC. The chain is built from TRBV5-1 and TRBJ2-1, with 8 bases lining up with TRBD1. This CDR3 is built from 15 residues. J lost 5 bases, V lost 4 bases, and 8 bases had no gene match. Looked up from germline, CDR1 is SGHRS and CDR2 is YFSETQ.

The chain carries TRBV28 and TRBJ1-2, with TRBD1 matching over 7 bases. Germline CDR1 and CDR2: MDHEN and SYDVKM. The junction had 11 bases not matched to a gene; V was cut back by 6 bases and J by 4 bases. The CDR3 contains 15 residues. The DNA of the CDR3 is TGTGCCAGCAGGACAGGGAGCGTCATAGGCTATGGCTACACCTTC. This codes for CASRTGSVIGYGYTF.

This chain joins TRBV5-8 and TRBJ2-1; possibly TRBD1 for D (5 bases). Germline V lookup: CDR1 SGHTS, CDR2 YDEGEE. The CDR3 consists of 12 residues. Trimming took off 3 bases at V and 7 bases at J, with 8 bases between the two ends. CDR3 region: CASSSRGNEQFF. DNA for the CDR3: TGTGCCAGCAGCTCTAGGGGAAATGAGCAGTTCTTC.

In its sample, this clone was seen a few times. This sequence joins TRBV10-1 and TRBJ1-5, with D hard to call. V shed 0 bases and J shed 5 bases, with 5 bases lying between them. Germline V gene sequence: CDR1 WNHNN, CDR2 SYGVQD (reference sequence). There are 13 residues in the CDR3. CDR3 DNA sequence: TGCGCCAGCAGTGAGTCTCATTATCAGCCCCAGCATTTT. It specifies CASSESHYQPQHF.